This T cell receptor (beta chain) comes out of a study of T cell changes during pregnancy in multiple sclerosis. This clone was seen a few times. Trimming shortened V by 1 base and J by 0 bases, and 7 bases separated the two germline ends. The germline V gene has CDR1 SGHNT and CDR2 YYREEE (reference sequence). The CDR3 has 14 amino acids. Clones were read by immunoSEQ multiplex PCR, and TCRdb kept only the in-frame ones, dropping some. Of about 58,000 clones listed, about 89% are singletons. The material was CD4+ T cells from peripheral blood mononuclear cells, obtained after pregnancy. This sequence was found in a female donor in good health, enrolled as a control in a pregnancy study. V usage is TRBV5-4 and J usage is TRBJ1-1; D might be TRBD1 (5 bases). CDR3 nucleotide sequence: TGTGCCAGCAGCTTGCCACAGGTGAACACTGAAGCTTTCTTT. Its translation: CASSLPQVNTEAFF.